This section outlines one TCR beta chain sequence together with its context. This entry belongs to a study of T cell responses to AZD1222 COVID-19 vaccine. Measured with immunoSEQ multiplex PCR; TCRdb has only the in-frame clones, and not every one. The table lists some 150,000 clones, around 84% of them singletons. This TCR came from an adult who received the AZD1222 COVID-19 vaccine. This material consisted of peripheral blood, taken 28 days after the second AZD1222 dose.

CDR3 in DNA: TGTGCCAGTAGTGTACCGACAGCGGCTTCTTTAACCGATGGCTACACCTTC. Protein product: CASSVPTAASLTDGYTF. The chain joins TRBV19 to TRBJ1-2, with D perhaps matching TRBD1 (5 bases). With 5 bases removed from V and 6 bases from J, the gap between germline ends came to 25 bases. This CDR3 comprises 17 residues. Germline assignment: CDR1 LNHDA and CDR2 SQIVND (reference sequence).